Given below is one T cell receptor beta chain in context. Here immunoSEQ multiplex PCR was the method, and the copy in TCRdb shows in-frame clones only, minus some. The sample lists approximately 110,000 clones; 85% were seen once. The CDR3 is 14 amino acids. V dropped 3 bases and J dropped 7; count of bases not matched to a gene: 6. The germline CDR1 and CDR2 sequences are LNHNV and YYDKDF (reference sequence). These data belong to a study of blood T cell repertoires in COVID-19. Overall study: Whether acute or convalescent, the COVID-19 samples came from the United States, Italy and Spain. Sources were T cells, B-cell-depleted T cells, or PBMCs; the material itself was cDNA or gDNA.

This chain joins TRBV15 and TRBJ1-5; TRBD1 aligns across 7 bases. This TCR was sampled from a human donor in a cohort sampled during active COVID-19. The source material was peripheral blood. The CDR3 sequence: CATSSRDSPQPQHF. The DNA of the CDR3 is TGTGCCACCAGCAGCCGGGACAGCCCCCAGCCCCAGCATTTT. Variable domain in full (rest from reference TRBV15 and TRBJ1-5): DAMVIQNPRYQVTQFGKPVTLSCSQTLNHNVMYWYQQKSSQAPKLLFHYYDKDFNNEADTPDNFQSRRPNTSFCFLDIRSPGLGDTAMYLCATSSRDSPQPQHFGDGTRLSIL.